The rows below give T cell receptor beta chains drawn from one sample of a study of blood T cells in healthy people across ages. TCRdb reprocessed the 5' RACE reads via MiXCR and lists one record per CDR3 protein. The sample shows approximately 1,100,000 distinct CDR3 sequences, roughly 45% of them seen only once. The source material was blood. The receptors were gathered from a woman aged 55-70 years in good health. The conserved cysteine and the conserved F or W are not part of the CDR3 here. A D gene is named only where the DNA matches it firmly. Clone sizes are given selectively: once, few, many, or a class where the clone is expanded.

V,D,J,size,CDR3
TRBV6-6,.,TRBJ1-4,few,ASRSKGGEKLF
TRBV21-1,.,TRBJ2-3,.,ASSKGGDRDSNPTDTQY
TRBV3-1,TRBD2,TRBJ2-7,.,ASSQARTSGREQY
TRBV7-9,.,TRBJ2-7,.,ASSLAGPFREVYEQY
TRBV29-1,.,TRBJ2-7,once,SGVKQGTYEQY
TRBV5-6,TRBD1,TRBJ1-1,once,ASSVGQSNTEAF
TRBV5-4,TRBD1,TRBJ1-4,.,ASSSGGQVTNEKLF
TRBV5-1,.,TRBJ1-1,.,ASSLHPATNTEAF
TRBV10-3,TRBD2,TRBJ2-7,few,AISPSGSHYEQY
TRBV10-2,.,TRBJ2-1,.,ASSRGILYNEQF
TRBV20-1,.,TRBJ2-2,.,SAGRVEDTGELF
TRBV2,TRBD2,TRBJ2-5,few,ASSGGLAAVETQY
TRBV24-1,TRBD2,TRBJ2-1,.,ATSALPTSEDEQF
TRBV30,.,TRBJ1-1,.,AWSNSLNTEAF
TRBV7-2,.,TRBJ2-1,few,ASSVTEAYNEQF